These 18 T cell receptor beta chains share one sample of origin, sequenced in a study of blood T cell repertoires in COVID-19. The table came from immunoSEQ multiplex PCR; TCRdb's copy has only in-frame clones and leaves some out. The table lists roughly 120,000 clones, approximately 80% of them singletons. The specimen sequenced was peripheral blood. The receptors shown here come from a woman in her seventies with acute or convalescent COVID-19.

The rearrangement joins TRBV3-1 (or the pseudogene TRBV3-2) to TRBJ1-3, with TRBD1 as a possible D gene (6 bases). The CDR3 runs to 15 residues. The V end was cut by 2 bases, the J end by 4 bases, with 12 bases between. Germline CDR1 and CDR2: LGHDT and YNNKEL (reference sequence). The CDR3 region is CASSQPTGTGNTIYF. CDR3 nucleotide sequence: TGTGCCAGCAGCCAACCCACAGGGACAGGAAACACCATATATTTT.

The chain employs TRBV7-3 and TRBJ2-1; a possible D gene is TRBD2 (6 bases). Per the germline V gene, CDR1 is SGHTA and CDR2 is FQGTGA. V lost 5 bases and J 7 bases, leaving 21 bases between the germline ends. The CDR3 spans 16 residues. The CDR3 sequence: CASSHRRLGGLNEQFF. The CDR3 region has the DNA TGTGCCAGCAGCCACCGGAGACTAGGCGGTTTGAATGAGCAGTTCTTC.

In its sample, this clone was seen once. The chain is built from TRBV9 and TRBJ2-7, with 8 bases lining up with TRBD1. CDR1 and CDR2 (germline): SGDLS, YYNGEE. J gave up 1 base and V 3 bases, and 6 bases lay outside the gene matches. There are 15 residues in the CDR3. This CDR3 is CASSGGDRWSYEQYF. CDR3 coding DNA: TGTGCCAGCAGCGGGGGGGACAGGTGGTCCTACGAGCAGTACTTC.

The CDR3 loop is CASSKGSRETGPTNYGYTF. CDR3 coding DNA: TGTGCCAGCAGCAAGGGTAGTAGGGAGACAGGGCCAACTAACTATGGCTACACCTTC. This chain connects TRBV21-1 to TRBJ1-2; TRBD1, the table's D call, was not compared with the DNA. TRBV21-1 is termed a pseudogene. This CDR3 spans 19 amino acids.

The chain joins TRBV19 to TRBJ2-2, with D maybe TRBD1 (6 bases). The ends were cut back, 5 bases at V and 8 bases at J, with 12 bases in the middle. This CDR3 is built from 13 residues. Germline V gene sequence: CDR1 LNHDA, CDR2 SQIVND (reference sequence). Written as DNA, the CDR3 is TGTGCCAGTAGTCACAGGGCGGCTGGGGAGCTGTTTTTT. This encodes CASSHRAAGELFF.

This sequence joins TRBV7-2 and TRBJ2-2; 9 bases align to TRBD2. CDR3 length: 14 residues. Germline lookup yields CDR1 SGHTA and CDR2 FQGNSA. The J segment lost 7 bases and the V segment lost 6 bases, leaving 6 bases of the junction unmatched. DNA of the CDR3: TGTGCCAGCAGTCTTAGCGGGAGCATCGGGGAGCTGTTTTTT. Encoded protein: CASSLSGSIGELFF.

The chain links TRBV11-2 to TRBJ1-1; perhaps TRBD1 as D (5 bases). The CDR3 extends over 12 amino acids. V was cut by 3 bases and J by 6 bases, with 8 bases left in between. Germline assignment: CDR1 SGHAT and CDR2 FQNNGV. The CDR3 sequence: CASSFDRAEAFF. The CDR3 DNA reads TGTGCCAGCAGCTTCGACAGAGCTGAAGCTTTCTTT.

This rearrangement joins TRBV19 to TRBJ1-1; D unresolved. V was cut by 3 bases and J by 8 bases, with 7 bases left in between. The CDR3 contains 11 residues. CDR1 is LNHDA and CDR2 is SQIVND in the germline V gene (reference sequence). CDR3 residues: CASSIYEEAFF. The CDR3 nucleotides read TGTGCCAGTAGTATCTACGAGGAAGCTTTCTTT.

The chain couples TRBV3-1 (or the pseudogene TRBV3-2) to TRBJ2-3; tentative D call: TRBD2 (7 bases). This CDR3 comprises 16 residues. Germline V gene lookup returns CDR1 LGHDT and CDR2 YNNKEL (reference sequence). The V and J ends lost 1 base and 6 bases respectively, with 17 bases between them. CDR3 region: CASSQVFAGAGDTQYF. The CDR3 DNA reads as TGTGCCAGCAGCCAAGTCTTCGCGGGGGCAGGGGATACGCAGTATTTT.

The genes are TRBV7-3 and TRBJ2-3, with D possibly being TRBD1 (5 bases). V was shortened by 5 bases and J by 3 bases, with 12 bases between the two germline ends. The germline V gene has CDR1 SGHTA and CDR2 FQGTGA. The CDR3 covers 14 residues. This CDR3 is CASSNQGVTDTQYF. The CDR3 nucleotides read TGTGCCAGCAGCAATCAAGGGGTGACAGATACGCAGTATTTT.

This chain links TRBV5-1 with TRBJ1-1, with unresolved D. The V gene's germline CDR1 is SGHRS and CDR2 YFSETQ. V was trimmed by 2 bases and J by 1 base, leaving 9 bases between them. The CDR3 is made up of 14 amino acids. CDR3 coding DNA: TGCGCCAGCAGCTTTGAGGCCGCGAACACTGAAGCTTTCTTT. Translated, it gives CASSFEAANTEAFF.

This chain links TRBV2 with TRBJ1-6, with 8 bases identical to TRBD1. V lost 0 bases and J lost 10; bases outside the gene matches: 8. Germline-derived CDR1 and CDR2 are SNHLY and FYNNEI. The CDR3 has 16 amino acids. The CDR3 bases are TGTGCCAGCAGTGAAGCGGACAGGGTAAAGGAGTCACCCCTCCACTTT. Translating it yields CASSEADRVKESPLHF.

The chain carries TRBV9 and TRBJ2-3, with 10 bases fitting TRBD1. From germline, CDR1 is SGDLS and CDR2 YYNGEE. CDR3 length equals 15 residues. The V gene end was trimmed by 7 bases and the J gene end by 1 base; junction bases not matched to a gene: 6. As DNA, the CDR3 is TGTGCCAGCGGAACCGGGACAGGGGGCACAGATACGCAGTATTTT. Its protein product is CASGTGTGGTDTQYF.

CDR3 residues: CASSLMDTTYGYTF. For the CDR3, the DNA is TGCGCCAGCAGCTTAATGGACACCACTTATGGCTACACCTTC. The chain carries TRBV5-1 and TRBJ1-2, with a weak D call TRBD1 (5 bases). Looked up from germline, CDR1 is SGHRS and CDR2 is YFSETQ. There are 14 residues in the CDR3. The V and J ends lost 2 bases and 5 bases respectively, with 13 bases between them.

The chain recombines TRBV12-3 or TRBV12-4 with TRBJ1-5; D may be TRBD1 (6 bases). This CDR3 contains 13 residues. The V end was cut by 6 bases, the J end by 4 bases, with 10 bases between. The DNA of the CDR3 is TGTGCCAGCAGCTATACAGGGAATCAGCCCCAGCATTTT. As protein: CASSYTGNQPQHF.

This clone was detected a few times. V gene TRBV12-3 or TRBV12-4 combines with J gene TRBJ1-1; unclear D gene. This CDR3 has 13 residues. V lost 3 bases to trimming and J lost 4 bases, with 9 bases between them. The CDR3 here is CASSFKGGTEAFF. The CDR3 DNA reads as TGTGCCAGCAGTTTCAAGGGAGGCACTGAAGCTTTCTTT.

The J gene is TRBJ1-2, the V gene TRBV12-3 or TRBV12-4; D gene uncertain. There are 12 residues in the CDR3. Between the trimmed V and J ends, which lost 3 bases and 8 bases, there was a span of 10 bases. CDR3: CASSLEARGYTF. CDR3 DNA: TGTGCCAGCAGTTTGGAAGCTAGGGGCTACACCTTC.

Only a few counts were recorded for this clone. Other nucleotide sequences from this sample produce the same CDR3. CDR3 protein: CATSRGLAGETQYF. The CDR3 DNA follows: TGTGCCACCAGCAGAGGACTAGCGGGAGAGACCCAGTACTTC. V gene TRBV15 combines with J gene TRBJ2-5, with 10 bases lining up with TRBD2. The CDR3 is 14 residues long. V gave up 1 base and J gave up 4 bases; unmatched junction bases: 0. Germline CDR1 is LNHNV and CDR2 is YYDKDF (reference sequence).